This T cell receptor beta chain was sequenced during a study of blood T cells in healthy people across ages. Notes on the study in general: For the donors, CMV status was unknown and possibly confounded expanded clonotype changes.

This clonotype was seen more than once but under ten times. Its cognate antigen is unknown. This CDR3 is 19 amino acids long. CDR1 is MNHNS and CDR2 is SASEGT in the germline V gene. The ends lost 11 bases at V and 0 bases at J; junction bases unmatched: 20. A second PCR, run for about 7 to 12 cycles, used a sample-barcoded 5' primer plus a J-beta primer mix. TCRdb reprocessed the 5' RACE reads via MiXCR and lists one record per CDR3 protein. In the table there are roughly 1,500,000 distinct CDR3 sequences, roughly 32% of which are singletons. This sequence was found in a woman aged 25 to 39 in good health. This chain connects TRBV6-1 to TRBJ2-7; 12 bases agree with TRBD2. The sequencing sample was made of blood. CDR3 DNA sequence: TGTGCCGGCAAGGGAGTGGGGACTAGCGGGCCCCCGAGCTCCTACGAGCAGTACTTC. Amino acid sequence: CAGKGVGTSGPPSSYEQYF.